This passage covers 7 T cell receptor beta chains from one sample sequenced in a study of T-cell reconstitution after alpha-beta-depleted transplantation in children. Molecular barcoding with unique molecular identifiers was used for the TCRbeta library. A single record per CDR3 protein comes from TCRdb applying MiXCR to the PCR reads. The sample gives about 830,000 distinct CDR3 sequences, roughly 16% of which show up once; approximately 5% is in the top ten. The sample consisted of PBMCs, mostly from graft donor cells, taken 360 days after TCRalphabeta/CD19-depleted stem cell transplant. Receptors were obtained from a male patient between 5 and 17 years old who had a stem cell transplant for acute lymphoblastic leukemia, so the T cells may come from the graft donor.

Only a few counts were recorded for this clonotype. The chain carries TRBV5-1 and TRBJ2-7; D might be TRBD2 (6 bases). The CDR3 sequence is 15 residues long. CDR1 is SGHRS, CDR2 YFSETQ, per germline. V was clipped by 1 base and J by 6 bases, with 17 bases between them. The CDR3 DNA reads as TGCGCCAGCAGCTTGTTTGGGACTCCCCCTCCCGAGCAGTACTTC. Translating it yields CASSLFGTPPPEQYF.

This clonotype was picked up a small number of times. The chain carries TRBV7-9 and TRBJ1-2; TRBD1 is a possible D gene (5 bases). The CDR3 runs to 14 residues. Trimming pared 1 base from V and 10 bases from J, leaving 16 bases between. Germline CDR1 SEHNR, CDR2 FQNEAQ (reference sequence). The CDR3 DNA is TGTGCCAGCAGCTTAGACTGGCAGGGCCTGGCCTACACCTTC. Translation: CASSLDWQGLAYTF.

This clonotype was seen ten or more times. The chain couples TRBV5-1 to TRBJ1-1, with D possibly TRBD1 on 5 matching bases. The CDR3 sequence is 14 residues long. Trimming cost V 3 bases and J 1 base, with 10 bases left between them. Germline V lookup: CDR1 SGHRS, CDR2 YFSETQ. CDR3 in DNA: TGCGCCAGCAGCTCTGACAGTACGAACACTGAAGCTTTCTTT. Translation gives CASSSDSTNTEAFF.

This chain joins TRBV11-3 and TRBJ2-7, with TRBD1 as a possible D gene (5 bases). The CDR3 runs 15 residues. Germline V gene lookup returns CDR1 SGHNT and CDR2 YENEEA. Deletions cut 1 base from V and 5 bases from J, with 15 bases between. CDR3 region: CASSLGQGRSHEQYF. CDR3 DNA sequence: TGTGCCAGCAGCTTAGGCCAGGGCCGGAGCCACGAGCAGTACTTC.

The chain combines TRBV7-2 with TRBJ1-2, with D possibly being TRBD1 (6 bases). Per germline, CDR1 SGHTA and CDR2 FQGNSA. The CDR3 loop spans 16 amino acids. V lost 1 base, J lost 0 bases, and 12 bases lay in between. The CDR3 protein is CASSLVNRATNYGYTF. The CDR3 DNA follows: TGTGCCAGCAGCTTAGTTAACAGGGCGACTAACTATGGCTACACCTTC.

The sample holds many counts of this clonotype. The chain couples TRBV5-1 to TRBJ2-1; 9 bases fit TRBD2. V lost 0 bases and J lost 4; bases outside the gene matches: 11. There are 18 residues in the CDR3. Per the germline V gene, CDR1 is SGHRS and CDR2 is YFSETQ. In DNA form, the CDR3 reads TGCGCCAGCAGCTTGGTGTCGGCTAGCGGGAATCAATACAATGAGCAGTTCTTC. It codes for CASSLVSASGNQYNEQFF.

This clonotype turned up a few times. This chain joins TRBV12-3 or TRBV12-4 and TRBJ2-1; D perhaps matches TRBD2 (6 bases). CDR3 length: 15 residues. Deletions cut 3 bases from V and 5 bases from J, with 14 bases between. The CDR3 DNA is TGTGCCAGCAGTTTTTTTAGCGGAGCCCACAATGAGCAGTTCTTC. Amino acids: CASSFFSGAHNEQFF.